This is a list of T cell receptor beta chains from one sample in a study of glioma-infiltrating T cells after dendritic cell vaccination. Using immunoSEQ multiplex PCR, the repertoire was profiled, and TCRdb retains in-frame clones only, with some absent. The data hold about 64,000 clones, with 82% observed a single time. The source material was blood, sampled before dendritic cell vaccination. The source is a human donor with glioblastoma. The CDR3 runs from the conserved cysteine through the conserved F or W. A D gene is named only where the DNA matches it firmly. Clone sizes are given selectively: once, few, many, or a class where the clone is expanded.

J,D,V,size,CDR3,DNA
TRBJ1-1,-,TRBV5-1,-,CASSLNRGTEAFF,TGCGCCAGCAGCCTAAATAGGGGCACTGAAGCTTTCTTT
TRBJ2-5,TRBD2,TRBV29-1,-,CSVGAGGQETQYF,TGCAGCGTGGGGGCGGGGGGCCAAGAGACCCAGTACTTC
TRBJ1-1,TRBD1,TRBV30,-,CAWRQNRGHTEAFF,TGTGCCTGGAGGCAAAACAGGGGGCATACTGAAGCTTTCTTT
TRBJ2-6,-,TRBV18,-,CASSHGLPSSGANVLTF,TGTGCCAGCTCACACGGACTTCCTAGCTCTGGGGCCAACGTCCTGACTTTC
TRBJ1-2,-,TRBV9,few,CASSILREGYTF,TGTGCCAGCAGCATACTCCGTGAGGGCTACACCTTC
TRBJ1-3,-,TRBV28,-,CASSLPSSGNTIYF,TGTGCCAGCAGTTTACCCAGTTCTGGAAACACCATATATTTT
TRBJ2-3,TRBD1,TRBV6-5,-,CASSWTGRRDTQYF,TGTGCCAGCAGTTGGACAGGGAGGAGAGATACGCAGTATTTT
TRBJ1-6,TRBD1,TRBV6-6,-,CASSLDRGNSPLHF,TGTGCCAGCAGTTTGGACAGGGGGAATTCACCCCTCCACTTT
TRBJ2-5,-,TRBV10-3,few,CAISESIGETQYF,TGTGCCATCAGTGAGTCGATCGGGGAGACCCAGTACTTC
TRBJ2-2,-,TRBV5-5,-,CASAPETGELFF,TGTGCCAGCGCCCCCGAGACCGGGGAGCTGTTTTTT
TRBJ1-1,-,TRBV28,-,CASSPEFEAFF,TGTGCCAGCAGTCCGGAGTTTGAAGCTTTCTTT
TRBJ1-3,-,TRBV7-9,-,CASSFGSGSGNTIYF,TGTGCCAGCAGCTTTGGAAGCGGCTCTGGAAACACCATATATTTT
TRBJ1-4,-,TRBV28,-,CASSWTVYEKLFF,TGTGCCAGCAGTTGGACTGTCTATGAAAAACTGTTTTTT
TRBJ2-1,TRBD2,TRBV6-1,-,CASSEGPGLVNNEQFF,TGTGCCAGCAGTGAAGGCCCGGGACTAGTAAACAATGAGCAGTTCTTC
TRBJ2-1,-,TRBV20-1,-,CSAGGQTTQFF,TGCAGTGCTGGCGGACAGACAACCCAGTTCTTC
TRBJ2-1,TRBD1,TRBV2,-,CASSDRTGVGNEQFF,TGTGCCAGCAGTGACAGGACAGGGGTGGGTAATGAGCAGTTCTTC
TRBJ1-1,TRBD1,TRBV5-1,-,CASSGGQMNTEAFF,TGCGCCAGCAGCGGGGGACAGATGAACACTGAAGCTTTCTTT
TRBJ2-5,-,TRBV11-2,-,CASSLAGLRQETQYF,TGTGCCAGCAGCTTAGCAGGACTTAGACAAGAGACCCAGTACTTC
TRBJ1-6,-,TRBV4-2,-,CASSQVGAGSDNSPLHF,TGTGCCAGCAGCCAAGTAGGGGCAGGTTCGGATAATTCACCCCTCCACTTT
TRBJ1-5,-,TRBV5-6,-,CASSSDGGSKNQPQHF,TGTGCCAGCAGCTCCGATGGAGGGTCAAAGAATCAGCCCCAGCATTTT
TRBJ2-1,TRBD2,TRBV10-3,few,CASGLAGDNEQFF,TGTGCCTCAGGGTTAGCGGGGGACAATGAGCAGTTCTTC
TRBJ1-3,-,TRBV6-1,-,CASRKEQLGNTIYF,TGTGCCAGCCGAAAGGAACAGTTAGGAAACACCATATATTTT
TRBJ1-5,-,TRBV6-5,-,CASSQSTGSQPQHF,TGTGCCAGCAGTCAATCGACAGGCAGCCAGCCCCAGCATTTT
TRBJ1-2,-,TRBV28,-,CASSLGDIRGYTF,TGTGCCAGCAGTTTGGGGGACATCCGTGGCTACACCTTC
TRBJ2-1,-,TRBV6-1,-,CASSEAAPMDEQFF,TGTGCCAGCAGTGAAGCGGCCCCCATGGATGAGCAGTTCTTC
TRBJ1-6,-,TRBV19,-,CASSREDPYNSPLHF,TGTGCCAGTAGTAGGGAGGACCCCTATAATTCACCCCTCCACTTT
TRBJ2-2,-,TRBV13,-,CASSSRDTGELFF,TGTGCCAGCAGCTCCCGGGACACAGGGGAGCTGTTTTTT
TRBJ1-1,TRBD1,TRBV5-5,-,CASSFQGARTEAFF,TGTGCCAGCAGTTTTCAGGGGGCACGCACTGAAGCTTTCTTT
TRBJ2-2,TRBD2,TRBV6-6,-,CASRGLAGEGGELFF,TGTGCCAGCAGGGGACTAGCGGGGGAGGGAGGGGAGCTGTTTTTT